The following is a T cell receptor beta chain sequence with its context. Other DNA sequences in this sample translate to the same CDR3. This CDR3 is 14 amino acids long. The germline V gene has CDR1 MNHEY and CDR2 SVGAGI. V lost 5 bases to trimming and J lost 2 bases; unmatched junction nucleotides: 3. The data were taken from a study of blood T cell repertoires in COVID-19. The overall study: Sources were T cells, B-cell-depleted T cells, or PBMCs; the material itself was cDNA or gDNA.

Measured with immunoSEQ multiplex PCR; TCRdb has only the in-frame clones, and not every one. The sample shows more than 350,000 clones, approximately 90% of them seen only once. The source of this sequence is a man younger than 35 who had recovered from COVID-19. The sequencing input was PBMCs or T cells enriched from blood (not recorded which). The genes are TRBV6-5 and TRBJ1-1; 9 bases are a match to TRBD1. The CDR3 sequence: CASSHRGPNTEAFF. The CDR3 DNA is TGTGCCAGCAGTCACAGGGGGCCCAACACTGAAGCTTTCTTT.